This entry lists 12 T cell receptor beta chains sequenced from one sample in a study of blood T cell repertoires in COVID-19. The data were produced by immunoSEQ multiplex PCR, yet TCRdb's version contains in-frame clones alone and is incomplete. The table shows about 160,000 clones, with around 92% occurring only once. The sample comprised peripheral blood. These receptors were collected from a man aged 25 to 45 with COVID-19, enrolled during active disease.

The rearrangement uses TRBV18 and TRBJ2-3, with 8 nucleotides matching TRBD1. V shed 0 bases and J 0 bases; nucleotides not matched to a gene: 5. CDR1 is KGHSH, CDR2 LQKENI, per germline. The CDR3 runs 17 residues. The CDR3 loop is CASSPPRQGPSTDTQYF. The CDR3 nucleotides are TGTGCCAGCTCACCACCGAGACAGGGGCCGAGCACAGATACGCAGTATTTT.

The CDR3 DNA is TGCGCCAGCAGCATGACAGGGTCGAACACTGAAGCTTTCTTT. Translating it yields CASSMTGSNTEAFF. The chain combines TRBV5-1 with TRBJ1-1, with 7 bases identical to TRBD1. The CDR3 spans 14 residues. The germline V gene has CDR1 SGHRS and CDR2 YFSETQ. J was trimmed by 1 base and V by 4 bases; bases with no gene match: 4.

This sequence joins TRBV14 and TRBJ2-7, with TRBD1 as a possible D gene (6 bases). V gave up 4 bases and J gave up 6 bases, with 13 bases separating them. The CDR3 loop spans 13 amino acids. Germline V gene data show CDR1 as SGHDN and CDR2 as FVKESK. CDR3 bases: TGTGCCAGCAGCCTTTTTTTAGGGGGCGAGCAGTACTTC. As protein: CASSLFLGGEQYF. The full variable domain, rest sourced from reference TRBV14 and TRBJ2-7, is EAGVTQFPSHSVIEKGQTVTLRCDPISGHDNLYWYRRVMGKEIKFLLHFVKESKQDESGMPNNRFLAERTGGTYSTLKVQPAELEDSGVYFCASSLFLGGEQYFGPGTRLTVT.

The gene calls are TRBV7-9 and TRBJ1-1; possibly TRBD1 for D (5 bases). The CDR3 is 13 amino acids. Trimming took 3 bases from V and 4 from J, leaving 9 bases between them. The V gene's germline CDR1 is SEHNR and CDR2 FQNEAQ (reference sequence). In DNA, the CDR3 is TGTGCCAGCAGCTTCGCAGGGCGCACTGAAGCTTTCTTT. As protein: CASSFAGRTEAFF. The full variable domain, with the rest looked up from reference TRBV7-9 and TRBJ1-1, is DTGVSQNPRHKITKRGQNVTFRCDPISEHNRLYWYRQTLGQGPEFLTYFQNEAQLEKSRLLSDRFSAERPKGSFSTLEIQRTEQGDSAMYLCASSFAGRTEAFFGQGTRLTVV.

V usage is TRBV19 and J usage is TRBJ2-3, with 9 bases matching TRBD1. CDR1 is LNHDA, CDR2 SQIVND, per germline (reference sequence). Trimming took 3 bases from V and 2 from J; bases not matched to a gene: 9. This CDR3 region has 17 residues. The CDR3 spells CASSMSLGQGLTDTQYF. CDR3 DNA sequence: TGTGCCAGTAGTATGAGCTTAGGACAGGGGCTCACAGATACGCAGTATTTT.

The chain employs TRBV27 and TRBJ2-1, with a weak D call TRBD2 (5 bases). The CDR3 length is 12 residues. V was pared by 3 bases and J by 10 bases, with 10 bases between. Germline CDR1 reads MNHEY; CDR2 reads SMNVEV (reference sequence). The CDR3 region is CASSLTGIEQFF. The CDR3 DNA sequence: TGTGCCAGCAGTTTGACCGGGATCGAGCAGTTCTTC.

The J gene is TRBJ2-7, the V gene TRBV6-5; 7 nucleotides line up with TRBD1. The CDR3 runs to 12 residues. Germline V gene data show CDR1 as MNHEY and CDR2 as SVGAGI. Trimming removed 10 bases from V and 2 bases from J; junction bases left unmatched: 5. In DNA, the CDR3 is TGTGCCACGACAGGGTATACCTACGAGCAGTACTTC. It codes for CATTGYTYEQYF.

V is TRBV2 and J is TRBJ1-2; 8 bases match TRBD1. Germline V gives CDR1 SNHLY, CDR2 FYNNEI. V shed 10 bases and J 0 bases; nucleotides not matched to a gene: 16. The CDR3 extends over 17 amino acids. CDR3 coding DNA: TGTGCCACCGCAAGACAGGGGCCTGAGTTAGCTAACTATGGCTACACCTTC. Translated, it gives CATARQGPELANYGYTF.

The chain carries TRBV7-9 and TRBJ1-6; 8 bases fit TRBD1. The length of the CDR3 is 15 residues. The germline gives CDR1 SEHNR, CDR2 FQNEAQ (reference sequence). The trim removed 5 bases at V and 7 bases at J, leaving 7 bases unmatched. The CDR3 DNA follows: TGTGCCAGCAGCGCGAAGGACAGGGAGAATTCACCCCTCCACTTT. Amino acids: CASSAKDRENSPLHF.

CDR3 sequence (DNA): TGTGCCAGCAGCTCCGGGACAGGCCCCTACGAGCAGTACTTC. It specifies CASSSGTGPYEQYF. The gene calls are TRBV5-5 and TRBJ2-7; 8 bases are a match to TRBD1. The CDR3 contains 14 residues. V trimming: 3 bases; J trimming: 2 bases; junction bases outside the gene matches: 4. CDR1 SGHKS and CDR2 YYEKEE come from the germline V gene (reference sequence).

V and J are TRBV28 and TRBJ2-1, with TRBD2 identical over 10 bases. In germline, CDR1 is MDHEN, CDR2 SYDVKM. The CDR3 consists of 18 residues. With V trimmed by 4 bases and J by 7 bases, 16 bases remained unmatched. DNA for the CDR3: TGTGCCAGCAGTTCAACCTGGACTAGCGGCCCGACTTGGAATGAGCAGTTCTTC. Residues: CASSSTWTSGPTWNEQFF.

V gene TRBV10-3 combines with J gene TRBJ2-7; tentative D call: TRBD1 (6 bases). The CDR3 is made up of 14 amino acids. Germline assignment: CDR1 ENHRY and CDR2 SYGVKD. V gave up 3 bases and J gave up 3 bases, with 12 bases separating them. The CDR3 spells CAISDPRDIYEQYF. CDR3 coding DNA: TGTGCCATCAGTGACCCCCGGGACATCTACGAGCAGTACTTC.